Listed below are T cell receptor beta chains from one sample, sequenced in a study of cytomegalovirus exposure and HLA in healthy donors. The protocol was immunoSEQ multiplex PCR, while the TCRdb copy is restricted to in-frame clones and leaves out a portion. In the table there are some 120,000 clones, under 90% of which are singletons. Sample: PBMCs. Source of these receptors: a woman under 30 in good health and CMV-seronegative. Both conserved end residues are part of each CDR3. Each record gives: D gene, V gene, J gene, clone size, CDR3 DNA, CDR3 protein. D genes are given only for firm matches. A row's size may be missing; if present it is once, few, many or a size class.

D: -
V: TRBV5-4
J: TRBJ2-5
size: -
DNA: TGTGCCAGCAGCTTCGGGCCCCAGGGAGGCCAGTACTTC
CDR3: CASSFGPQGGQYF

D: TRBD2
V: TRBV5-1
J: TRBJ2-1
size: -
DNA: TGCGCCAGCGAGGCGGGAGACTCCTACAATGAGCAGTTCTTC
CDR3: CASEAGDSYNEQFF

D: TRBD1
V: TRBV4-1
J: TRBJ1-1
size: -
DNA: TGCGCCAGCAGCCAAGGCACCGGGACAGGGAACACTGAAGCTTTCTTT
CDR3: CASSQGTGTGNTEAFF

D: -
V: TRBV7-9
J: TRBJ1-2
size: once
DNA: TGTGCCAGCAGCTTAGTGGGCCAGGAAAATTATGGCTACACCTTC
CDR3: CASSLVGQENYGYTF

D: TRBD2
V: TRBV28
J: TRBJ2-1
size: -
DNA: TGTGCCAGCAGTTCTCGAGGGAGCGGGAGAAGGCATGAGCAGTTCTTC
CDR3: CASSSRGSGRRHEQFF

D: TRBD2
V: TRBV18
J: TRBJ2-1
size: -
DNA: TGTGCCAGCTCACCTGGACCGGGACTAGCGGGAACGAATGAGCAGTTCTTC
CDR3: CASSPGPGLAGTNEQFF

D: TRBD2
V: TRBV12-5
J: TRBJ2-1
size: -
DNA: TGTGCTAGTGGAGCAGCGGGAGTCTATGAGCAGTTCTTC
CDR3: CASGAAGVYEQFF

D: -
V: TRBV30
J: TRBJ2-7
size: -
DNA: TGTGCCTGGAGCCCAGGGCTTCTGTACGAGCAGTACTTC
CDR3: CAWSPGLLYEQYF

D: -
V: TRBV2
J: TRBJ1-1
size: -
DNA: TGTGCCAGCAGACGGGACACTGGGGCATCCACTGAAGCTTTCTTT
CDR3: CASRRDTGASTEAFF

D: -
V: TRBV4-1
J: TRBJ2-1
size: -
DNA: TGCGCCAGCAGCCAAGAACGGGTAGCGCTCGGGAATGAGCAGTTCTTC
CDR3: CASSQERVALGNEQFF

D: TRBD1
V: TRBV6-5
J: TRBJ1-2
size: once
DNA: TGTGCCAGCAGTTCCCGGGACAGGGTTCTCTATGGCTACACCTTC
CDR3: CASSSRDRVLYGYTF

D: TRBD2
V: TRBV29-1
J: TRBJ2-1
size: -
DNA: TGCAGCGTCCACCAGCTGGGACTAGCGGGGGTGTACAATGAGCAGTTCTTC
CDR3: CSVHQLGLAGVYNEQFF

D: TRBD1
V: TRBV19
J: TRBJ1-5
size: -
DNA: TGTGCCAGTAGTATCGTTGGACAGGGAGATCAGCCCCAGCATTTT
CDR3: CASSIVGQGDQPQHF

D: TRBD2
V: TRBV2
J: TRBJ2-1
size: -
DNA: TGTGCCAGCAGGACTAGCGGGAGCTATGAGCAGTTCTTC
CDR3: CASRTSGSYEQFF

D: -
V: TRBV6-1
J: TRBJ2-5
size: -
DNA: TGTGCCAGCAGTGAAGCGCACAGCCAAGAGACCCAGTACTTC
CDR3: CASSEAHSQETQYF

D: -
V: TRBV23-1
J: TRBJ1-3
size: -
DNA: TGCGCCAGCAGGAACAACGGGGTCTCTGGAAACACCATATATTTT
CDR3: CASRNNGVSGNTIYF

D: -
V: TRBV28
J: TRBJ2-7
size: once
DNA: TGTGGGATTAGGAACAGTTACGAGCAGTACTTC
CDR3: CGIRNSYEQYF

D: -
V: TRBV5-6
J: TRBJ2-5
size: -
DNA: TGTGCCAGCAGCTTGGGCCCGGGGGTGGAGACCCAGTACTTC
CDR3: CASSLGPGVETQYF

D: TRBD1
V: TRBV18
J: TRBJ1-2
size: -
DNA: TGTGCCGGCTCAAAACAGGGGGCCTATGGCTACACCTTC
CDR3: CAGSKQGAYGYTF

D: -
V: TRBV27
J: TRBJ2-5
size: -
DNA: TGTGCCAGCAGTTTATGGGGCGGGATCCAAGAGACCCAGTACTTC
CDR3: CASSLWGGIQETQYF

D: -
V: TRBV29-1
J: TRBJ2-1
size: -
DNA: TGCAGCGTGCGCAATCCCTCCTACAATGAGCAGTTCTTC
CDR3: CSVRNPSYNEQFF

D: TRBD1
V: TRBV6-5
J: TRBJ2-5
size: -
DNA: TGTGCCAGCAGTTACTCGTTTACAGGGGGACAAGAGACCCAGTACTTC
CDR3: CASSYSFTGGQETQYF

D: -
V: TRBV5-1
J: TRBJ2-1
size: -
DNA: TGCGCCAGCAGCCCTCCAGGATACGATGAGCAGTTCTTC
CDR3: CASSPPGYDEQFF

D: -
V: TRBV9
J: TRBJ1-5
size: -
DNA: TGTGCCAGCAGCGTAGGCTCGGGTCAGCCCCAGCATTTT
CDR3: CASSVGSGQPQHF

D: -
V: TRBV10-3
J: TRBJ2-7
size: -
DNA: TGTGCCATCAGTGAGCAGATCTTACGGGGCTACGAGCAGTACTTC
CDR3: CAISEQILRGYEQYF

D: TRBD1
V: TRBV6-4
J: TRBJ2-1
size: -
DNA: TGTGCCAGCGGGGACAGCATCAATGAGCAGTTCTTC
CDR3: CASGDSINEQFF